One and the same sample provided the 25 T cell receptor beta chains below, sequenced in a study of T cell repertoires in cytomegalovirus infection (dated by TCRdb to between 2018 and 2021). For these TCRs, the target antigens are not known. Reads for this sample came from an Illumina HiSeq 1500. Starting from the raw public reads, TCRdb applied fastp trimming at Q25, assembled clones with MiXCR and retained in-frame beta chains. Each CDR3 protein gets just one entry, which takes the most common genes and DNA from the rows behind it. The sample has around 100,000 distinct CDR3 sequences on record, over 9.5% of them singletons. The ten largest clones add up to over 25% of the sample. Sequencing was performed on PBMCs, sequenced either directly or after in vitro stimulation (not recorded which). Every receptor here comes from a human donor in good health (CMV status not recorded). Some clones in this sample may be carry-over from other donors' samples.

There are many counts of this clonotype. The chain links TRBV11-2 to TRBJ1-5; 9 bases agree with TRBD1. J gave up 5 bases and V 3 bases, and 2 bases lay outside the gene matches. The germline V gene encodes CDR1 SGHAT and CDR2 FQNNGV. This CDR3 contains 14 residues. CDR3 in DNA: TGTGCCAGCAGCTTGGGACAGGGCGATCAGCCCCAGCATTTT. Residues: CASSLGQGDQPQHF.

The genes are TRBV5-1 and TRBJ2-3, with 15 positions matching TRBD2. Germline V CDR1 and CDR2: SGHRS, YFSETQ. V lost 3 bases and J lost 5; bases outside the gene matches: 4. The CDR3 spans 16 residues. The CDR3 loop is CASSWEGLAGGDTQYF. The CDR3 DNA reads as TGCGCCAGCAGCTGGGAGGGACTAGCGGGAGGAGATACGCAGTATTTT.

This clonotype was detected ten times or more. The rearrangement links TRBV5-6 to TRBJ1-2; D unresolved. This CDR3 has 14 residues. CDR1 and CDR2 from the germline V gene are SGHDT and YYEEEE. Trimming left V 0 bases short and J 4 bases short, with 10 bases between. The CDR3 spells CASSLAKTVYGYTF. As DNA, the CDR3 is TGTGCCAGCAGCTTGGCTAAGACGGTCTATGGCTACACCTTC. The full variable domain, completed using reference TRBV5-6 and TRBJ1-2, is DAGVTQSPTHLIKTRGQQVTLRCSPKSGHDTVSWYQQALGQGPQFIFQYYEEEERQRGNFPDRFSGHQFPNYSSELNVNALLLGDSALYLCASSLAKTVYGYTFGSGTRLTVV.

The J gene is TRBJ1-5, the V gene TRBV20-1; D is undetermined. V lost 6 bases to trimming and J lost 3 bases, with 9 bases between them. CDR1 DFQATT and CDR2 SNEGSKA come from the germline V gene (reference sequence). CDR3 length: 12 amino acids. CDR3 DNA sequence: TGCAGTGCCTACAACCCCAATCAGCCCCAGCATTTT. Translation gives CSAYNPNQPQHF.

This clonotype was recorded a few times. This chain uses TRBV12-3 or TRBV12-4 with TRBJ2-1; 7 nucleotides match TRBD2. The CDR3 spans 11 residues. V shed 4 bases, J shed 12 bases, and the junction held 3 bases outside the gene matches. The CDR3 protein is CASSSERGQFF. The CDR3 DNA follows: TGTGCCAGCAGTTCAGAGCGGGGGCAGTTCTTC.

There are a few counts of this clonotype. The chain carries TRBV19 and TRBJ2-3; D may correspond to TRBD1 or TRBD2 (7 bases each). The CDR3 covers 15 residues. CDR1 LNHDA and CDR2 SQIVND come from the germline V gene (reference sequence). V was trimmed by 6 bases and J by 0 bases, leaving 13 bases between them. DNA of the CDR3: TGTGCCAGTAGGACAGGGAGGGGTAGCACAGATACGCAGTATTTT. It specifies CASRTGRGSTDTQYF.

The sample holds many counts of this clonotype. The chain has TRBV4-1 and TRBJ1-2; D not certain. The CDR3 loop spans 15 amino acids. Germline V lookup: CDR1 MGHRA, CDR2 YSYEKL. The ends were cut back, 1 base at V and 2 bases at J, with 11 bases in the middle. The CDR3 region is CASSQGYLQNYGYTF. CDR3 DNA sequence: TGCGCCAGCAGCCAAGGCTACCTGCAAAACTATGGCTACACCTTC.

There are many counts of this clonotype. The V and J genes are TRBV6-1 and TRBJ1-5; D unresolved. This CDR3 is built from 13 residues. Germline V gives CDR1 MNHNS, CDR2 SASEGT. Trimming stripped 6 bases from V and 4 bases from J, with 10 bases between. The CDR3: CASRTTQNQPQHF. CDR3 sequence (DNA): TGTGCCAGCAGAACCACCCAAAATCAGCCCCAGCATTTT.

This rearrangement joins TRBV7-2 to TRBJ2-7; TRBD2 matches 8 bases. Germline CDR1 SGHTA, CDR2 FQGNSA. Losses at the gene ends were 1 base for V and 3 bases for J; bases not matched to a gene: 5. The CDR3 runs 15 residues. The CDR3 protein is CASSLVGGGDYEQYF. The DNA of the CDR3 is TGTGCCAGCAGCTTAGTCGGGGGGGGAGACTACGAGCAGTACTTC.

There are many counts of this clonotype. V is TRBV7-9 and J is TRBJ2-3; D not certain. The CDR3 is 14 residues long. The germline CDR1 and CDR2 sequences are SEHNR and FQNEAQ (reference sequence). Trimming removed 1 base from V and 9 bases from J, with 14 bases in between. The CDR3 region is CASSLDSAARTQYF. The CDR3 nucleotides are TGTGCCAGCAGCTTAGATTCGGCAGCGCGGACGCAGTATTTT. The full variable domain, rest sourced from reference TRBV7-9 and TRBJ2-3, is DTGVSQNPRHKITKRGQNVTFRCDPISEHNRLYWYRQTLGQGPEFLTYFQNEAQLEKSRLLSDRFSAERPKGSFSTLEIQRTEQGDSAMYLCASSLDSAARTQYFGPGTRLTVL.

The chain combines TRBV5-4 with TRBJ2-3; D not resolved. The V end lost 9 bases, the J end lost 2 bases, and 13 bases lay between the germline ends. The CDR3 extends over 13 amino acids. Germline CDR1 and CDR2: SGHNT and YYREEE (reference sequence). The CDR3 coding sequence is TGTGCCACCCAGCTTGGAGTCACAGATACGCAGTATTTT. Amino acid sequence: CATQLGVTDTQYF.

In its sample, this clonotype was seen a few times. The V gene is TRBV7-6, the J gene TRBJ1-1; weak D call: TRBD1 (5 bases). CDR3 length equals 15 residues. V lost 0 bases and J 3 bases, leaving 11 bases between the germline ends. Germline loops: CDR1 SGHVS, CDR2 FNYEAQ. Here the CDR3 DNA reads TGTGCCAGCAGCTTAGCGAGTCAGGGATACACTGAAGCTTTCTTT. Translation gives CASSLASQGYTEAFF.

This clonotype has a handful of counts. The chain links TRBV10-3 to TRBJ2-2, with TRBD2 as a possible D gene (5 bases). V was clipped by 10 bases and J by 0 bases, with 15 bases between them. This CDR3 contains 15 residues. Looked up from germline, CDR1 is ENHRY and CDR2 is SYGVKD. This CDR3 reads CATTWTATNTGELFF. In DNA form, the CDR3 reads TGTGCCACTACCTGGACTGCTACGAACACCGGGGAGCTGTTTTTT.

This clonotype showed up many times. The rearrangement links TRBV7-9 to TRBJ2-3; no reliable D call. With 5 bases removed from V and 2 bases from J, the gap between germline ends came to 2 bases. The CDR3 loop spans 11 amino acids. Germline V CDR1 and CDR2: SEHNR, FQNEAQ (reference sequence). CDR3 sequence reads: CASSATDTQYF. The DNA for the CDR3 is TGTGCCAGCAGCGCCACAGATACGCAGTATTTT.

This clonotype appeared many times. The chain carries TRBV6-1 and TRBJ1-5; 7 nucleotides line up with TRBD1. The germline gives CDR1 MNHNS, CDR2 SASEGT. The length of the CDR3 is 14 residues. V shed 6 bases and J 4 bases; nucleotides not matched to a gene: 6. Written as DNA, the CDR3 is TGTGCCAGCAGCCCAGGGACAGCTAATCAGCCCCAGCATTTT. Amino acid sequence: CASSPGTANQPQHF.

The chain uses TRBV30 and TRBJ1-2; D is possibly TRBD1 (5 bases). The CDR3 extends over 20 amino acids. The V gene's germline CDR1 is GTSNPN and CDR2 SVGIG (reference sequence). V lost 0 bases and J lost 4, with 30 bases in between. Here the CDR3 reads CAWSVFHGGLGSKGFYGYTF. CDR3 DNA sequence: TGTGCCTGGAGTGTATTCCATGGGGGGTTGGGCAGCAAAGGATTCTATGGCTACACCTTC.

This clonotype was recorded many times. The rearrangement links TRBV25-1 to TRBJ2-3; 7 bases are shared with TRBD1. The germline V gene has CDR1 MGHDK and CDR2 SYGVNS. V lost 2 bases, J lost 1 base, and 9 bases stayed unmatched. The CDR3 has 17 amino acids. The DNA of the CDR3 is TGTGCCAGCAGTGAACCTATCACAGGGGTTGGCACAGATACGCAGTATTTT. Its protein is CASSEPITGVGTDTQYF.

This clonotype was seen only a few times. V is TRBV6-5 and J is TRBJ2-5, with 8 bases that match TRBD2. There are 14 residues in the CDR3. The V gene's germline CDR1 is MNHEY and CDR2 SVGAGI. J gave up 5 bases and V 8 bases, and 10 bases lay outside the gene matches. The CDR3 nucleotides are TGTGCCAGCCAAGATCCGGGAGGGCCGGAGACCCAGTACTTC. Its translation is CASQDPGGPETQYF.

The sample holds a few counts of this clonotype. The chain is built from TRBV7-6 and TRBJ1-3; no clear D gene. Germline V gives CDR1 SGHVS, CDR2 FNYEAQ. The ends were cut back, 0 bases at V and 0 bases at J, with 6 bases in the middle. The CDR3 loop spans 15 amino acids. The DNA for the CDR3 is TGTGCCAGCAGCTTAGCACAGTACTCTGGAAACACCATATATTTT. Its translation is CASSLAQYSGNTIYF.

Comment on this clonotype: A read error is possible here, since a much larger clone lies one base away. This chain connects TRBV3-1 to TRBJ2-5, with D tentatively TRBD2 (6 bases). The CDR3 spans 17 residues. Germline CDR1 reads LGHDT; CDR2 reads YNNKEL (reference sequence). CDR3 loop: CASSQNPGLRGAETRYF. CDR3 bases: TGTGCCAGCAGCCAAAACCCGGGACTCCGGGGCGCAGAGACCCGGTACTTC.

This clonotype was detected ten times or more. The chain joins TRBV12-3 or TRBV12-4 to TRBJ1-1; tentative D call: TRBD1 (5 bases). CDR3 length: 12 amino acids. Trimming removed 6 bases from V and 1 base from J, with 6 bases in between. The CDR3 here is CASRTANTEAFF. For the CDR3, the DNA is TGTGCCAGCAGGACAGCGAACACTGAAGCTTTCTTT.

There are a few counts of this clonotype. V and J are TRBV7-6 and TRBJ2-3, with 12 bases aligning to TRBD2. V shed 5 bases, J shed 0 bases, and the junction held 6 bases outside the gene matches. Germline assignment: CDR1 SGHVS and CDR2 FNYEAQ. The CDR3 covers 17 residues. CDR3 protein: CASSPGLAGSSTDTQYF. The CDR3 coding sequence is TGTGCCAGCAGCCCCGGACTAGCGGGATCTAGCACAGATACGCAGTATTTT. Full variable domain (remainder filled in from reference TRBV7-6 and TRBJ2-3): GAGVSQSPRYKVTKRGQDVALRCDPISGHVSLYWYRQALGQGPEFLTYFNYEAQQDKSGLPNDRFSAERPEGSISTLTIQRTEQRDSAMYRCASSPGLAGSSTDTQYFGPGTRLTVL.

In this sample, this clonotype turned up many times. This chain links TRBV15 with TRBJ1-2, with a tentative D call TRBD1 (5 bases). Trimming shortened V by 0 bases and J by 4 bases, and 18 bases separated the two germline ends. The CDR3 is 17 amino acids. Germline CDR1 and CDR2: LNHNV and YYDKDF (reference sequence). In DNA, the CDR3 is TGTGCCACCAGCAGAGATTGGGGGGGGGGATTCGGCTATGGCTACACCTTC. This translates into CATSRDWGGGFGYGYTF.

This clonotype was seen ten or more times. This chain connects TRBV7-6 to TRBJ2-1; TRBD2 is a possible D gene (5 bases). The germline V gene has CDR1 SGHVS and CDR2 FNYEAQ. V was shortened by 4 bases and J by 8 bases, with 21 bases between the two germline ends. The CDR3 sequence is 16 residues long. The CDR3 loop is CASSSMDFSMRDEQFF. The CDR3, as DNA: TGTGCCAGCAGCTCCATGGACTTCTCAATGCGGGATGAGCAGTTCTTC.

This clonotype occurred many times. V is TRBV7-9 and J is TRBJ2-7; weak D call: TRBD2 (6 bases). Between the trimmed V and J ends, which lost 5 bases and 5 bases, there was a span of 31 bases. The CDR3 contains 19 residues. The V gene's germline CDR1 is SEHNR and CDR2 FQNEAQ (reference sequence). DNA for the CDR3: TGTGCCAGCAGCAGGGACCGCGGGACTCACCCATCCGGAATTCACGAGCAGTACGTC. Translation: CASSRDRGTHPSGIHEQYV.